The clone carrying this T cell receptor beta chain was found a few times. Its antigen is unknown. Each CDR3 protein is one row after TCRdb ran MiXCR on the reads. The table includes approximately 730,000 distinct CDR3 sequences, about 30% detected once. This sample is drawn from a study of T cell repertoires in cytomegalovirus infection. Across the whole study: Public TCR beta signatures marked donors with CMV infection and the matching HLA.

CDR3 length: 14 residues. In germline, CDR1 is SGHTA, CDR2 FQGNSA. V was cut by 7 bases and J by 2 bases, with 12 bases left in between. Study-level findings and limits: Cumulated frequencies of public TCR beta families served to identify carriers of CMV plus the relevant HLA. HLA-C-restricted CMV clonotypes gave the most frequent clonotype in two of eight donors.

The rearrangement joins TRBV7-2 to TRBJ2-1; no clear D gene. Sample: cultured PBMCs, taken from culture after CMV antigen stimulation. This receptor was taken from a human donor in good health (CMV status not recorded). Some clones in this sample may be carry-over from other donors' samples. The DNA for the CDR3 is TGTGCCAGCACGGGCCTAGGGACCTACAATGAGCAGTTCTTC. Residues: CASTGLGTYNEQFF.